This TCR beta chain was captured by sequencing in a study of STAT5B mutations in CD4+ large granular lymphocyte leukemia. Germline V gene data show CDR1 as MNHNS and CDR2 as SASEGT. CDR3 length equals 14 residues. V was shortened by 6 bases and J by 8 bases, with 17 bases between the two germline ends. The protocol was immunoSEQ multiplex PCR, while the TCRdb copy is restricted to in-frame clones and leaves out a portion. This table holds approximately 34,000 clones, about 70% found once. The sequenced sample consisted of CD4+ T cells from blood buffy coats. The chain is built from TRBV6-1 and TRBJ2-1, with D possibly being TRBD1 (6 bases). The clonotype comes from a human donor in good health. The CDR3 nucleotides read TGTGCCAGCAGGACCAATACAGGGTTCGATGAGCAGTTCTTC. Encoded protein: CASRTNTGFDEQFF.